A single sample gave rise to the 4 T cell receptor beta chains below, sequenced in a study of tumor-infiltrating lymphocytes in primary liver carcinoma. From roughly 500 ng total RNA, TCR beta cDNA was generated with a primer in the constant region. Each TCR beta library was derived from three nested multiplex PCR rounds that employed slightly modified ARM-PCR. PCR rounds one and two used TRBV1-TRBV30 forward primers with a C-beta reverse primer for around 11 cycles each. TCRdb recomputed calls from the multiplex PCR reads with MiXCR, one row per CDR3 protein. The data show approximately 300,000 distinct CDR3 sequences, 65% seen once. Unsorted whole blood supplied the blood RNA, and germline DNA was isolated too. The sequenced material came from peripheral blood. The source is a man aged 35 to 55 with primary liver carcinoma and hepatitis B virus infection.

Regarding this clonotype: A much larger clonotype is one base distant, so this may be a read error. The V gene is TRBV29-1, the J gene TRBJ2-1; 8 bases match TRBD2. Per the germline V gene, CDR1 is SQVTM and CDR2 is ANQGSEA. V dropped 2 bases and J dropped 6; count of bases not matched to a gene: 9. This CDR3 contains 15 residues. The CDR3 is CSVEPPREVPNEQFF. CDR3 DNA sequence: TGCAGCGTTGAACCTCCGCGGGAGGTCCCCAATGAGCAGTTCTTC.

As concerns this clonotype: Because it lacks the conserved phenylalanine or tryptophan at the end, this CDR3 is likely a read error. The chain is built from TRBV28 and TRBJ2-3, with D possibly called TRBD1 or TRBD2 (5 bases each). The CDR3 contains 17 residues. Germline V gene lookup returns CDR1 MDHEN and CDR2 SYDVKM. The DNA for the CDR3 is TGTGCCAGCAGTTTCCAGGGAAAGGGTGCGGGCACAGAAACGCAGTATTTG. Amino acid sequence: CASSFQGKGAGTETQYL.

Comment on this clonotype: A much larger clone is a single base away; this may be a read error. The V call is TRBV10-3, the J call TRBJ2-7, with TRBD1 matching over 9 bases. The CDR3 is 13 residues long. CDR1 and CDR2 (germline): ENHRY, SYGVKD. V lost 8 bases, J lost 6 bases, and 8 bases stayed unmatched. CDR3 nucleotides: TGTGCCATCTCCGAAACAGGGGGCTGCGAGCAGTACTTC. Translating it yields CAISETGGCEQYF.

In this sample, this clonotype turned up once. Its ends do not fully match the called genes, so a read error is possible. The rearrangement joins TRBV6-1 to TRBJ2-5, with 7 bases lining up with TRBD2. Germline V gene sequence: CDR1 MNHNS, CDR2 SASEGT. The CDR3 runs 15 residues. CDR3 amino acids: CANSEALRRGETQYF. In DNA, the CDR3 is TGCGCCAACAGTGAAGCGCTCAGGCGGGGGGAGACCCAGTACTTC.